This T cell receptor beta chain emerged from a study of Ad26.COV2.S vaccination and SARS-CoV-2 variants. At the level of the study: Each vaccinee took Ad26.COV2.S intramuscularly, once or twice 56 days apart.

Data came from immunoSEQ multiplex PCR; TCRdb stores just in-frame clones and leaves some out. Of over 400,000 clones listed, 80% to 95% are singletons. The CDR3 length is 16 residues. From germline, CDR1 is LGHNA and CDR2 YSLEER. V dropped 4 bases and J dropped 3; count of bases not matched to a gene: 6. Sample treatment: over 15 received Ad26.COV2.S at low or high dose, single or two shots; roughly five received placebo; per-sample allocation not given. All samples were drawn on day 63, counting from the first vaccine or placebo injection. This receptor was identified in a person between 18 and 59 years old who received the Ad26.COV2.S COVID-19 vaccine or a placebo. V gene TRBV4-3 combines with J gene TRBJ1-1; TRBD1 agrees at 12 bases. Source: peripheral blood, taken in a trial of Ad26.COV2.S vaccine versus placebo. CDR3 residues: CASSRGTGGAYTEAFF. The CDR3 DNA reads TGCGCCAGCAGCCGAGGGACAGGGGGCGCCTACACTGAAGCTTTCTTT.